The present entry profiles one T cell receptor (beta chain) with its context. These data come from a study of shared clonotypes between healthy human individuals. Study information: CD4 naive cells filled three plates per donor, CD4 memory three, CD8 naive two and CD8 memory one.

V lost 7 bases to trimming and J lost 6 bases; unmatched junction nucleotides: 9. Germline V gene lookup returns CDR1 LNHDA and CDR2 SQIVND (reference sequence). The CDR3 has 14 amino acids. The study drew its donors from healthy HIV-negative adults without recent acute infections or vaccinations. All the donors were Caucasian adults who lived in Nashville, Tennessee. Genomic DNA (from each subset) was split evenly across several immunoSEQ plates. Data came from immunoSEQ multiplex PCR; TCRdb stores just in-frame clones and leaves some out. The sample includes 700,000 or so clones, 72% of them seen just once.

The sequencing input was memory CD4+ T cells sorted from blood. Subset here: CD45RA-negative fraction. The V gene is TRBV19, the J gene TRBJ2-7, with 10 bases fitting TRBD1. The receptor was derived from a woman aged 25 to 39 in good health. The CDR3 is CASTIRDRGGEQYF. The CDR3 DNA sequence: TGTGCCAGTACCATACGGGACAGGGGCGGCGAGCAGTACTTC.